These T cell receptor beta chains were read from a single sample in a study of cytomegalovirus exposure and HLA in healthy donors. Method: immunoSEQ multiplex PCR; TCRdb's copy keeps in-frame clones and lacks some. This table has approximately 150,000 clones, more than 70% appearing once. Sequencing was done on a sample of PBMCs. The source of these receptors is a man in his late teens or twenties in good health and CMV-seropositive. The CDR3 runs from the conserved cysteine through the conserved F or W. Fields, in order: D gene, clone size, CDR3 length, V gene, J gene, CDR3 protein, CDR3 DNA. The D gene is left open where the match is weak. Clone size appears in some rows only: once, few, many, or a class for an expanded clone.

d_call: TRBD2
clone_size: NA
cdr3_length: 16
v_call: TRBV9
j_call: TRBJ2-3
cdr3_aa: CASSVVRGGSTDTQYF
cdr3_nt: TGTGCCAGCAGCGTGGTGAGGGGAGGGAGCACAGATACGCAGTATTTT

d_call: NA
clone_size: NA
cdr3_length: 14
v_call: TRBV28
j_call: TRBJ1-1
cdr3_aa: CASSLEAGGTEAFF
cdr3_nt: TGTGCCAGCAGTTTAGAGGCCGGCGGCACTGAAGCTTTCTTT

d_call: TRBD1
clone_size: NA
cdr3_length: 12
v_call: TRBV5-1
j_call: TRBJ1-1
cdr3_aa: CASSKDRGEAFF
cdr3_nt: TGCGCCAGCAGCAAGGACAGGGGGGAAGCTTTCTTT

d_call: NA
clone_size: NA
cdr3_length: 13
v_call: TRBV9
j_call: TRBJ1-4
cdr3_aa: CASSIGQHEKLFF
cdr3_nt: TGTGCCAGCAGCATAGGACAGCATGAAAAACTGTTTTTT

d_call: TRBD1
clone_size: NA
cdr3_length: 16
v_call: TRBV11-1
j_call: TRBJ1-3
cdr3_aa: CASSPGQTSSGNTIYF
cdr3_nt: TGTGCCAGCAGCCCGGGACAGACAAGCTCTGGAAACACCATATATTTT

d_call: NA
clone_size: NA
cdr3_length: 14
v_call: TRBV28
j_call: TRBJ1-4
cdr3_aa: CASSPGLPNEKLFF
cdr3_nt: TGTGCCAGCAGCCCGGGACTCCCAAATGAAAAACTGTTTTTT

d_call: NA
clone_size: NA
cdr3_length: 15
v_call: TRBV5-1
j_call: TRBJ2-3
cdr3_aa: CASSWAGDSTDTQYF
cdr3_nt: TGCGCCAGCAGCTGGGCTGGGGACTCCACAGATACGCAGTATTTT

d_call: TRBD1
clone_size: few
cdr3_length: 13
v_call: TRBV14
j_call: TRBJ2-7
cdr3_aa: CASSPGTGYEQYF
cdr3_nt: TGTGCCAGCAGCCCCGGGACAGGATACGAGCAGTACTTC

d_call: TRBD1
clone_size: NA
cdr3_length: 15
v_call: TRBV5-6
j_call: TRBJ1-1
cdr3_aa: CASSFRQGFAPEAFF
cdr3_nt: TGTGCCAGCAGCTTCCGACAGGGTTTTGCACCGGAAGCTTTCTTT

d_call: NA
clone_size: few
cdr3_length: 14
v_call: TRBV7-9
j_call: TRBJ2-1
cdr3_aa: CASSPLTRPDEQFF
cdr3_nt: TGTGCCAGCAGCCCCCTGACTCGCCCTGATGAGCAGTTCTTC

d_call: TRBD1
clone_size: NA
cdr3_length: 18
v_call: TRBV2
j_call: TRBJ1-4
cdr3_aa: CASSSRGRSGQGNEKLFF
cdr3_nt: TGTGCCAGCAGTTCTCGGGGAAGATCGGGACAGGGTAATGAAAAACTGTTTTTT

d_call: NA
clone_size: NA
cdr3_length: 15
v_call: TRBV28
j_call: TRBJ1-1
cdr3_aa: CASSLLSRLNTEAFF
cdr3_nt: TGTGCCAGCAGTTTATTAAGCAGGCTGAACACTGAAGCTTTCTTT

d_call: TRBD2
clone_size: NA
cdr3_length: 17
v_call: TRBV10-2
j_call: TRBJ2-7
cdr3_aa: CASSEGLAGGLFYEQYF
cdr3_nt: TGCGCCAGCAGTGAGGGGCTAGCGGGAGGCCTATTCTACGAGCAGTACTTC

d_call: TRBD1
clone_size: NA
cdr3_length: 12
v_call: TRBV7-9
j_call: TRBJ2-1
cdr3_aa: CASSPFGQVPFF
cdr3_nt: TGTGCCAGCAGCCCTTTCGGACAGGTCCCTTTCTTC

d_call: TRBD2
clone_size: NA
cdr3_length: 15
v_call: TRBV6-5
j_call: TRBJ2-7
cdr3_aa: CASSGGGVLNYEQYF
cdr3_nt: TGTGCCAGCAGTGGGGGAGGGGTACTCAACTACGAGCAGTACTTC

d_call: TRBD1
clone_size: NA
cdr3_length: 13
v_call: TRBV6-1
j_call: TRBJ1-5
cdr3_aa: CASSVTGFQPQHF
cdr3_nt: TGTGCCAGCAGCGTGACAGGGTTTCAGCCCCAGCATTTT

d_call: TRBD2
clone_size: NA
cdr3_length: 17
v_call: TRBV15
j_call: TRBJ2-1
cdr3_aa: CATRGLAGDRQSGEQFF
cdr3_nt: TGTGCCACCAGGGGACTAGCGGGAGATCGGCAAAGCGGTGAGCAGTTCTTC

d_call: NA
clone_size: NA
cdr3_length: 16
v_call: TRBV5-1
j_call: TRBJ2-5
cdr3_aa: CASSLGGSGLQETQYF
cdr3_nt: TGCGCCAGCAGCCTCGGGGGAAGCGGTCTTCAGGAGACCCAGTACTTC

d_call: TRBD1
clone_size: NA
cdr3_length: 19
v_call: TRBV5-3
j_call: TRBJ1-5
cdr3_aa: CARSHRGTGGGRSNQPQHF
cdr3_nt: TGTGCCAGAAGCCACCGAGGGACAGGGGGAGGTCGGAGCAATCAGCCCCAGCATTTT

d_call: NA
clone_size: NA
cdr3_length: 15
v_call: TRBV11-2
j_call: TRBJ2-7
cdr3_aa: CASSLDLVTVGLKYF
cdr3_nt: TGTGCCAGCAGCTTAGATTTGGTCACAGTTGGTTTGAAGTACTTC

d_call: TRBD1
clone_size: NA
cdr3_length: 15
v_call: TRBV5-1
j_call: TRBJ2-7
cdr3_aa: CASSPGQSTAYEQYF
cdr3_nt: TGCGCCAGCAGCCCGGGACAGTCAACCGCCTACGAGCAGTACTTC

d_call: NA
clone_size: NA
cdr3_length: 13
v_call: TRBV27
j_call: TRBJ1-2
cdr3_aa: CASSFRSNYGYTF
cdr3_nt: TGTGCCAGCAGTTTTCGGTCAAACTATGGCTACACCTTC

d_call: NA
clone_size: few
cdr3_length: 14
v_call: TRBV2
j_call: TRBJ1-5
cdr3_aa: CASSVQGSFPPQHF
cdr3_nt: TGTGCCAGCAGTGTTCAGGGATCCTTTCCGCCCCAGCATTTT

d_call: NA
clone_size: NA
cdr3_length: 17
v_call: TRBV28
j_call: TRBJ2-2
cdr3_aa: CASSPQLGVANTGELFF
cdr3_nt: TGTGCCAGCAGTCCCCAATTAGGGGTCGCGAACACCGGGGAGCTGTTTTTT

d_call: NA
clone_size: once
cdr3_length: 16
v_call: TRBV11-2
j_call: TRBJ2-1
cdr3_aa: CASSSRGYSSYNEQFF
cdr3_nt: TGTGCCAGCAGCTCCCGGGGATACAGCTCCTACAATGAGCAGTTCTTC

d_call: TRBD2
clone_size: NA
cdr3_length: 16
v_call: TRBV4-1
j_call: TRBJ2-7
cdr3_aa: CASSQDTSGRIYEQYF
cdr3_nt: TGCGCCAGCAGCCAAGACACTAGCGGGAGGATCTACGAGCAGTACTTC

d_call: TRBD1
clone_size: NA
cdr3_length: 14
v_call: TRBV2
j_call: TRBJ1-2
cdr3_aa: CASSLRTGDYGYTF
cdr3_nt: TGTGCCAGCAGCCTCCGGACAGGGGACTATGGCTACACCTTC

d_call: TRBD2
clone_size: NA
cdr3_length: 18
v_call: TRBV7-6
j_call: TRBJ2-7
cdr3_aa: CASSKQGGFSGSSYEQYF
cdr3_nt: TGTGCCAGCAGCAAACAAGGGGGATTTAGCGGGAGCTCCTACGAGCAGTACTTC

d_call: NA
clone_size: NA
cdr3_length: 14
v_call: TRBV5-1
j_call: TRBJ1-1
cdr3_aa: CASSLREMNTEAFF
cdr3_nt: TGCGCCAGCAGCTTAAGAGAGATGAACACTGAAGCTTTCTTT

d_call: NA
clone_size: few
cdr3_length: 17
v_call: TRBV28
j_call: TRBJ1-4
cdr3_aa: CASSSWTDSTTNEKLFF
cdr3_nt: TGTGCCAGCAGTTCATGGACAGACTCTACAACTAATGAAAAACTGTTTTTT

d_call: TRBD2
clone_size: NA
cdr3_length: 14
v_call: TRBV5-1
j_call: TRBJ2-7
cdr3_aa: CASSTLAGEGEQYF
cdr3_nt: TGCGCCAGCAGCACTCTAGCGGGAGAGGGCGAGCAGTACTTC